The source of this T cell receptor (beta chain) is a study of blood T cell repertoires in COVID-19 (TCRdb year 2020). About the full investigation: Samples from collaborators originated in the United States, Italy and Spain and spanned both the acute and convalescent phases of COVID-19. The material from the prospective study consisted of cDNA or gDNA derived from T cells, B-cell-depleted T cells, or PBMCs. Subjects who had been exposed to COVID-19, were actively infected with it, or had recovered from it provided the deeply sampled blood TCRbeta repertoires that made up the dataset. A freely available public database, intended as a resource for researchers studying the immune response to SARS-CoV-2, is where the repertoires were released. The samples were drawn from the first 160 participants of the ongoing ImmuneRACE study and from 1,254 subjects provided by 6 global collaborators. Sample metadata almost always included a de-identified subject ID, COVID-19 status, age in years and sex. Where available, HLA class I and class II types were taken from metadata supplied by the sample provider and were not determined by assay-based typing.

The immunoSEQ Assay, a bias-controlled multiplex PCR, was used to amplify TCRbeta CDR3 regions from genomic DNA. The authors processed their data as follows. Nucleated cell counts per sample were estimated from amplification of reference gene primers within the assay. Sequence reads were collapsed and filtered to measure the absolute abundance of every unique TCRbeta CDR3 rearrangement. Productive Simpson clonality was computed per sample as the square root of Simpson's diversity index over productive rearrangements. Entries here come from immuneACCESS through TCRdb and include only in-frame sequences with V and J called. Some clones fail to appear in such tables; in the studies checked, an unresolved V gene covers under half of the shortfall, and the cause of the remainder is unknown. That table gives V, J and clone size, and the DNA gave D and trimming. The sample data list roughly 100,000 clones, and approximately 80% of these were observed just once. The ten top clones hold roughly 4% of the sample.

The full study reports these points: How much clinical and demographic metadata was included differed by source and by participant, and the metadata was provided uncurated.

The collaborating institutions used their own protocols to collect whole blood in K2EDTA tubes. Collaborator samples were shipped for TCRbeta analysis as frozen whole blood, isolated PBMCs, or DNA extracted from either sample type. Comments on this clone: No antigen is known for it. No clone much larger than this one lies a single base away; base qualities are absent.

Counted from cysteine to phenylalanine, this CDR3 has 16 amino acids. Here the CDR3 DNA is all that survives: 48 bases in frame from base 1. At the junction V is shortened by 0 bases and J by 4 bases, with 15 bases in between. CDR1 and CDR2 are drawn from the germline V gene: MNHNS, SASEGT. The clonotype originates from a human donor in a cohort sampled during active COVID-19. The V gene is TRBV6-1 and the J gene is TRBJ1-2; a confident D gene designation cannot be given. Sequencing was carried out using peripheral blood. The CDR3 has the sequence CASSEALGREGYGYTF. The nucleotides are TGTGCCAGCAGTGAAGCGCTGGGCCGAGAGGGCTATGGCTACACCTTC.